This T cell receptor (beta chain) is drawn from a study of beta chain features in type 1 diabetes (dated by TCRdb to about 2018). In the study overall: Patients and healthy donors did not differ in mean age, gender distribution, total cell number or subset yield. A total of roughly 100 million sorted cells were examined across all samples, and the number of cells per subset was strongly correlated with RNA yield. Whereas all 28 donors provided naive and central memory subsets, regulatory and stem cell-like memory subsets were isolated from just 8 patients and roughly 8 healthy donors. The study compared the TCRB repertoires of sorted circulating CD4+ T cell subsets in recently diagnosed type 1 diabetes patients with those in matched healthy donors. The study at large found these results: Shorter templates might have been favored by PCR, but patient and control samples were amplified and corrected together, so both groups would have been affected equally by any skew. Type 1 diabetes patients showed a moderate but significant shortening of TCRB CDR3 length in all four CD4+ subsets. Because the HLA sub-analyses included only small numbers of individuals, any influence of HLA type on TCRB rearrangement was left unresolved. The naive, central memory and regulatory TCRB repertoires appeared to resemble one another more closely among patients than among healthy donors. Because cDNA was sequenced instead of genomic DNA, highly expressing activated cells could be over-represented, though the groups showed no difference in activation or CD3 levels. Fewer insertions and more nucleotide deletions at VDJ recombination sites were observed in patients with type 1 diabetes, implying thymic rearrangement abnormalities.

There are 13 amino acids in the CDR3, from cysteine to phenylalanine inclusive. CDR3 DNA is the only sequence kept; it has 39 bases, read in frame from the first base. Deletion took 3 bases off V and 4 bases off J, with a span of 11 bases between the germline ends. The CDR1 and CDR2 encoded by the germline V gene (reference sequence) are GTSNPN and SVGIG. A single peripheral blood draw of approximately 100 mL on average was collected from each donor into heparinised tubes. A BD FACSAria II and a panel including CD45RO, CCR7, CD25, CD127, CD95 and CD27 were used to sort naive, central memory, regulatory and stem cell-like memory CD4+ T cells. All sorted populations exceeded 98% purity. PBMCs were isolated right away by Lymphoprep density gradient centrifugation and were stained directly, without culture. So that batch effects would be minimized, each experiment stained and sorted samples in pairs, pairing one healthy donor with one patient.

Worth noting for this clone: What antigen it recognizes has not been identified. The record has no base qualities; no much larger clone is one base away.

The entire amount of isolated RNA was reverse transcribed using the High Capacity cDNA Reverse Transcription Kit, so the sequenced TCRB transcripts were expressed ones. Deep immunoSEQ sequencing was applied to naive, central memory and regulatory T cell samples, giving an average of roughly 3.5 million total reads per sample. Sorted cells were lysed in RLT buffer and RNA was extracted with DNase-treated RNeasy Micro or Mini kits, depending on cell number. To prevent cross-contamination, every cell subset was processed on its own, while patient and healthy donor samples were processed together. The immunoSEQ multiplex PCR was used to amplify TCRB sequences from cDNA, yielding 87-bp fragments that span the CDR3 region. Amplicons were sequenced on the Illumina HiSeq platform. The source study handled its data this way. PCR bias was computationally corrected using synthetic template baselines, reads within Hamming distance 2 were collapsed, and singletons that could not be merged were discarded. By aligning reads against IMGT, V, D and J genes, CDR3 length, and insertions or deletions at six rearrangement sites were assigned. Within each subset, clonotype counts were normalized to the number of sorted cells before true diversity and Gini coefficients were calculated with the tcR R package. The overlap coefficient, calculated on TCRB nucleotide sequences, was used to quantify repertoire sharing. Out-of-frame TCRB sequences from naive cells were analyzed to stand in for the pre-selection repertoire. TCRdb took this table from immuneACCESS and kept in-frame rearrangements with V and J called. Such tables lack part of the clones; where checked against another copy, unresolved V genes explain under half of the gap, and the rest is unexplained. V, J and clone size were drawn from that table, and D and trimming were deduced from the DNA. In all, the sample holds about 280,000 clones, and 15% of those were seen once. The ten top clones hold approximately 0.015% of the sample.

Sequenced input: naive CD4+ T cells from blood. In light of the paper, this sample's cell subset or site label describes: true naive CD4+ T cells. The source of this sequence is a man aged 18 to 30 with type 1 diabetes. The chain was built from TRBV30 and TRBJ2-3; TRBD2 is a weak D gene call, 5 bases matching. The DNA sequence follows: TGTGCCTGGAGCTCCGTGAGGGCAGATACGCAGTATTTT. The encoded protein is CAWSSVRADTQYF.